This T cell receptor (beta chain) was found in a study of T-cell reconstitution after alpha-beta-depleted transplantation in children. This clonotype appeared many times. No antigen is known for it. Study findings and constraints: T-cell counts and diversity at one year following transplant were attributed mainly to newly produced T cells. Reportedly, alpha-beta T cells present about two months post-transplant originated from several hundred expanded clones of graft origin.

The CDR3 sequence is 16 residues long. V lost 4 bases, J lost 0 bases, and 13 bases lay in between. Germline V gene data show CDR1 as SGHRS and CDR2 as YFSETQ. Unique molecular identifiers were incorporated into the prepared TCRbeta library. TCRdb re-called the PCR reads through MiXCR, storing one row per CDR3 protein. The sample has more than 400,000 distinct CDR3 sequences, about an eighth seen once. The input for sequencing was PBMCs, mostly from graft donor cells, taken 180 days after TCRalphabeta/CD19-depleted stem cell transplant. The chain has TRBV5-1 and TRBJ2-2; D unresolved. This clonotype was obtained from a female patient aged 2-9 years who had a stem cell transplant for aplastic anemia, so the T cells may come from the graft donor. CDR3 region: CASSPKTNANTGELFF. The CDR3 DNA reads as TGCGCCAGCAGCCCCAAGACAAACGCGAACACCGGGGAGCTGTTTTTT.